A selection of T cell receptor beta chains follows, all from one sample in a study of long-term antiretroviral therapy in people with HIV. The protocol was immunoSEQ multiplex PCR, while the TCRdb copy is restricted to in-frame clones and leaves out a portion. The sample lists 20,000 or so clones, 81% occurring once. The specimen was unsorted PBMCs, collected 0.1 years before starting antiretroviral therapy. These TCRs come from a man aged 35 to 55 with HIV. The CDR3 runs from the conserved cysteine through the conserved F or W. D genes are given only for firm matches. Clone sizes are given selectively: once, few, many, or a class where the clone is expanded.

>-|TRBJ2-7|-|TRBV28
CASSLKGSDYEQYF
TGTGCCAGCAGTTTAAAGGGCAGTGACTACGAGCAGTACTTC
>-|TRBJ2-3|-|TRBV5-1
CASAQGTAGRDTQYF
TGCGCCAGCGCGCAGGGGACAGCGGGGAGAGATACGCAGTATTTT
>-|TRBJ1-2|-|TRBV7-2
CASSLAKGNYGYTF
TGTGCCAGCAGCTTAGCGAAGGGCAACTATGGCTACACCTTC
>-|TRBJ2-2|TRBD2|TRBV5-6
CASSFSGSAGELFF
TGTGCCAGCAGCTTTAGCGGGAGTGCCGGGGAGCTGTTTTTT
>-|TRBJ2-3|-|TRBV10-3
CAISEGGGNTDTQYF
TGTGCCATCAGTGAGGGGGGAGGCAACACAGATACGCAGTATTTT
>once|TRBJ1-2|-|TRBV5-6
CASSPIRQYYGYTF
TGTGCCAGCAGCCCCATCCGACAGTACTATGGCTACACCTTC
>-|TRBJ2-7|TRBD1|TRBV2
CATQQGAEQYF
TGTGCCACACAGCAGGGGGCCGAGCAGTACTTC
>-|TRBJ1-4|-|TRBV18
CASSPAEATRYGEKLFF
TGTGCCAGCTCACCGGCCGAGGCGACCCGATATGGGGAAAAACTGTTTTTT
>-|TRBJ1-1|-|TRBV18
CASSPARSPRNTEAFF
TGTGCCAGCTCACCAGCGCGATCCCCCCGGAACACTGAAGCTTTCTTT
>-|TRBJ1-4|TRBD1|TRBV7-8
CASSLGQGVEKLFF
TGTGCCAGCAGCTTAGGGCAGGGGGTAGAAAAACTGTTTTTT
>-|TRBJ2-1|-|TRBV5-4
CASSSPSGSYNEQFF
TGTGCCAGCAGCTCTCCCAGCGGATCTTACAATGAGCAGTTCTTC
>few|TRBJ2-7|TRBD2|TRBV5-5
CASSLTGTSGEYSYEQYF
TGTGCCAGCAGCTTAACCGGGACTAGCGGGGAGTATTCCTACGAGCAGTACTTC
>-|TRBJ2-3|TRBD1|TRBV25-1
CASSEWLRDRGHQDTQYF
TGTGCCAGCAGTGAATGGCTCCGGGACAGGGGGCATCAAGATACGCAGTATTTT
>-|TRBJ2-1|TRBD1|TRBV11-3
CASSRGQSSNEQFF
TGTGCCAGCAGTAGGGGGCAGAGTAGTAATGAGCAGTTCTTC
>-|TRBJ1-1|-|TRBV9
CASSVDSSSTEAFF
TGTGCCAGCAGCGTAGACAGCTCTAGTACTGAAGCTTTCTTT
>-|TRBJ1-4|TRBD1|TRBV7-6
CASSIRDRGSEKLFF
TGTGCCAGCAGCATCCGGGACAGGGGAAGCGAAAAACTGTTTTTT
>-|TRBJ1-5|-|TRBV21-1
CASSKKGDLTLTPQHF
TGTGCCAGCAGCAAAAAAGGGGACCTAACCCTGACGCCCCAGCATTTT
>-|TRBJ1-2|-|TRBV28
CASSFGYRRPNYGYTF
TGTGCCAGCAGTTTCGGGTACAGGAGACCTAACTATGGCTACACCTTC
>-|TRBJ1-3|-|TRBV19
CASISRPGNTIYF
TGTGCCAGTATCAGCAGACCTGGAAACACCATATATTTT
>-|TRBJ2-3|-|TRBV7-2
CASSYAGSGTSTDTQYF
TGTGCCAGCAGCTACGCGGGGTCCGGGACTAGCACAGATACGCAGTATTTT
>-|TRBJ2-7|-|TRBV7-2
CASSFSGRSYEQYF
TGTGCCAGCAGCTTTAGTGGGAGGTCCTACGAGCAGTACTTC
>few|TRBJ1-5|-|TRBV7-9
CASSLGASPQHF
TGTGCCAGCAGCCTGGGGGCCTCGCCCCAGCATTTT
>once|TRBJ1-2|TRBD1|TRBV5-5
CASSLTPGTEYGYTF
TGTGCCAGCAGCTTAACCCCCGGGACAGAGTATGGCTACACCTTC
>-|TRBJ2-7|TRBD2|TRBV10-1
CASSESTPSGCSYEQYF
TGCGCCAGCAGTGAGTCGACTCCTAGCGGGTGTTCCTACGAGCAGTACTTC
>-|TRBJ2-7|-|TRBV5-6
CASSSMDSLRNEQYF
TGTGCCAGCAGCTCAATGGACAGCCTTAGGAACGAGCAGTACTTC
>-|TRBJ2-5|-|TRBV28
CASSIPQETQYF
TGTGCCAGCAGTATTCCTCAAGAGACCCAGTACTTC
>-|TRBJ2-7|-|TRBV30
CAWSPGYEQYF
TGTGCCTGGAGTCCGGGCTACGAGCAGTACTTC
>-|TRBJ2-7|-|TRBV5-4
CASSLYSSYEQYF
TGTGCCAGCAGCTTGTACAGCTCCTACGAGCAGTACTTC
>-|TRBJ1-1|-|TRBV29-1
CSVEAGNTEAFF
TGCAGCGTTGAGGCGGGGAACACTGAAGCTTTCTTT
>-|TRBJ2-3|TRBD1|TRBV30
CACSKGARSTDTQYF
TGTGCCTGTAGTAAGGGGGCGCGGAGCACAGATACGCAGTATTTT
>few|TRBJ2-7|TRBD2|TRBV28
CASSSTGLGSYEQYF
TGTGCCAGCAGTTCCACGGGACTAGGCTCCTACGAGCAGTACTTC